The count of the clone carrying this T cell receptor (beta chain) is one. V was clipped by 4 bases and J by 1 base; unmatched bases: 7. Germline assignment: CDR1 SGDLS and CDR2 YYNGEE. The CDR3 loop spans 16 amino acids. The sample belongs to a study of blood T cell repertoires in COVID-19. For the study at large: COVID-19 samples collected from the United States, Italy and Spain covered acute and convalescent phases. PBMCs, B-cell-depleted T cells, or T cells were the source of the cDNA or gDNA that made up the material.

Per the study methods: Scientists estimated how many nucleated cells there were by amplifying reference gene primers. Libraries were prepared by immunoSEQ multiplex PCR; TCRdb keeps only in-frame clonotypes and omits some of them. V, J and clone size are taken as reported in that table, and D and trimming were inferred from the DNA itself. The sample records approximately 130,000 clones, just under 85% being singletons. Sample: peripheral blood. This chain connects TRBV9 to TRBJ1-5; 8 positions match TRBD1. The sequence was obtained from a human donor in a cohort sampled during active COVID-19. The CDR3 here is CASSSGQGRSNQPQHF. The CDR3, as DNA: TGTGCCAGCAGCTCCGGACAGGGCAGAAGCAATCAGCCCCAGCATTTT. The whole variable domain, remainder taken from reference TRBV9 and TRBJ1-5, is DSGVTQTPKHLITATGQRVTLRCSPRSGDLSVYWYQQSLDQGLQFLIQYYNGEERAKGNILERFSAQQFPDLHSELNLSSLELGDSALYFCASSSGQGRSNQPQHFGDGTRLSIL.